This entry lists 19 T cell receptor beta chains sequenced from one sample in a study of cytomegalovirus exposure and HLA in healthy donors. The PCR was carried out with 60 Vbeta primers and 13 Jbeta primers. Here immunoSEQ multiplex PCR was the method, and the copy in TCRdb shows in-frame clones only, minus some. Among 75,000 to 100,000 clones listed, 74% were seen once. Sequencing used PBMCs. The receptors were sampled from a male donor in good health and CMV-seronegative.

This clone has a single count. The chain links TRBV28 to TRBJ1-2; D uncertain. CDR1 and CDR2 (germline): MDHEN, SYDVKM. This CDR3 comprises 14 residues. Trimming shortened V by 5 bases and J by 4 bases, and 14 bases separated the two germline ends. CDR3: CASSRPAASYGYTF. The DNA for the CDR3 is TGTGCCAGCAGTCGGCCGGCAGCGAGCTATGGCTACACCTTC.

The chain carries TRBV25-1 and TRBJ2-5; 7 nucleotides agree with TRBD1. V lost 1 base, J lost 2 bases, and 7 bases stayed unmatched. Germline CDR1 reads MGHDK; CDR2 reads SYGVNS. The CDR3 has 16 amino acids. The CDR3: CASSELWDSQQETQYF. The DNA of the CDR3 is TGTGCCAGCAGTGAATTGTGGGACAGTCAACAAGAGACCCAGTACTTC.

The CDR3 DNA reads as TGTGCCTGGAGTGTAGGGGGAAACAATCAGCCCCAGCATTTT. Its protein product is CAWSVGGNNQPQHF. The chain joins TRBV30 to TRBJ1-5; TRBD1 is a possible D gene (6 bases). CDR3 length equals 14 residues. CDR1 is GTSNPN and CDR2 is SVGIG in the germline V gene (reference sequence). V gave up 0 bases and J gave up 3 bases, with 9 bases separating them. The full variable domain, its missing parts supplied by reference TRBV30 and TRBJ1-5, is SQTIHQWPATLVQPVGSPLSLECTVEGTSNPNLYWYRQAAGRGLQLLFYSVGIGQISSEVPQNLSASRPQDRQFILSSKKLLLSDSGFYLCAWSVGGNNQPQHFGDGTRLSIL.

The chain employs TRBV7-9 and TRBJ2-4; TRBD2 matches at 7 bases. The germline V gene encodes CDR1 SEHNR and CDR2 FQNEAQ (reference sequence). This CDR3 is 14 amino acids long. V lost 0 bases, J lost 7 bases, and 3 bases stayed unmatched. The CDR3 DNA reads as TGTGCCAGCAGCTTAGCGATGGGGGGGAACATTCAGTACTTC. Protein: CASSLAMGGNIQYF.

The V call is TRBV10-3, the J call TRBJ2-5; D might be TRBD2 (7 bases). V was cut by 10 bases and J by 4 bases, with 16 bases left in between. Germline CDR1 reads ENHRY; CDR2 reads SYGVKD. CDR3 length equals 13 residues. CDR3 region: CASTRGAGETQYF. CDR3 nucleotides: TGTGCCAGCACACGGGGGGCCGGAGAGACCCAGTACTTC.

This clone was observed once. V usage is TRBV7-8 and J usage is TRBJ2-1; perhaps TRBD2 as D (6 bases). In germline, CDR1 is SGHVS, CDR2 FQNEAQ. The CDR3 extends over 15 amino acids. The V gene lost 6 bases and the J gene lost 2 bases, with 14 bases spanning the gap. CDR3 coding DNA: TGTGCCAGCAGTTTACTAACGGGGGCCTACAATGAGCAGTTCTTC. Its protein product is CASSLLTGAYNEQFF.

This clone appeared once. The chain joins TRBV2 to TRBJ1-3; D possibly corresponds to TRBD1 (5 bases). CDR1 and CDR2 (germline): SNHLY, FYNNEI. The V gene lost 6 bases and the J gene lost 0 bases, with 12 bases spanning the gap. This CDR3 has 15 residues. The CDR3 bases are TGTGCCAGCAGGGTTGACAGCGACTCTGGAAACACCATATATTTT. This codes for CASRVDSDSGNTIYF. Using reference TRBV2 and TRBJ1-3 for the parts outside the CDR3, the full variable domain is EPEVTQTPSHQVTQMGQEVILRCVPISNHLYFYWYRQILGQKVEFLVSFYNNEISEKSEIFDDQFSVERPDGSNFTLKIRSTKLEDSAMYFCASRVDSDSGNTIYFGEGSWLTVV.

The chain combines TRBV27 with TRBJ2-2, with TRBD2 matching 8 bases. The germline V gene has CDR1 MNHEY and CDR2 SMNVEV (reference sequence). The CDR3 covers 16 residues. The V segment lost 3 bases and the J segment 6 bases; nucleotides outside the gene matches: 9. The CDR3 coding sequence is TGTGCCAGCAGTTTCGACAGCGGGAGATGGGCCGGGGAGCTGTTTTTT. Translated, it gives CASSFDSGRWAGELFF.

The V and J genes are TRBV4-2 and TRBJ2-1; 8 bases agree with TRBD2. This CDR3 is 17 amino acids long. CDR1 is LGHNA and CDR2 is YNFKEQ in the germline V gene. J lost 5 bases, V lost 3 bases, and 12 bases had no gene match. As DNA, the CDR3 is TGTGCCAGCAGCCAGGCGCGGGGGGCAGGGTACCACAATGAGCAGTTCTTC. This translates into CASSQARGAGYHNEQFF.

The J gene is TRBJ2-4, the V gene TRBV13; 7 positions match TRBD1. Germline-derived CDR1 and CDR2 are PRHDT and FYEKMQ (reference sequence). V trimming: 4 bases; J trimming: 0 bases; junction bases outside the gene matches: 6. CDR3 length: 16 amino acids. The CDR3 nucleotides are TGTGCCAGCAGCTACAGGGGCAAGACAGCCAAAAACATTCAGTACTTC. This gives the protein CASSYRGKTAKNIQYF.

This sequence joins TRBV29-1 and TRBJ2-1; D is perhaps TRBD2 (6 bases). Deletions cut 8 bases from V and 6 bases from J, with 20 bases between. Germline V gene lookup returns CDR1 SQVTM and CDR2 ANQGSEA. The CDR3 spans 14 residues. The CDR3 sequence: CSSTGTEDFNEQFF. The CDR3 DNA sequence: TGCAGCTCTACCGGGACTGAAGATTTCAATGAGCAGTTCTTC.

This clone was counted only a few times. This chain connects TRBV6-5 to TRBJ2-7, with 7 bases fitting TRBD1. V shed 0 bases, J shed 3 bases, and the junction held 5 bases outside the gene matches. CDR3 length equals 15 residues. Germline V gene lookup returns CDR1 MNHEY and CDR2 SVGAGI. The CDR3, as DNA: TGTGCCAGCAGTTACTCGAGAGCAGGGGGCTACGAGCAGTACTTC. It encodes CASSYSRAGGYEQYF.

This chain joins TRBV2 and TRBJ2-3; 9 bases are shared with TRBD2. This CDR3 is built from 13 residues. With V trimmed by 6 bases and J by 14 bases, 12 bases remained unmatched. The V gene's germline CDR1 is SNHLY and CDR2 FYNNEI. The CDR3 coding sequence is TGTGCCAGCAGGTTTTCTCTAGCGGGAATTTTGTATTTT. It yields the protein CASRFSLAGILYF.

The DNA of the CDR3 is TGTGCCAGCAGTGCCTCTAGCGGAAGCTCCTACAATGAGCAGTTCTTC. This encodes CASSASSGSSYNEQFF. The chain joins TRBV28 to TRBJ2-1, with 7 positions matching TRBD2. CDR1 and CDR2 from the germline V gene are MDHEN and SYDVKM. This CDR3 spans 16 amino acids. Germline trimming cut 5 bases from V and 0 bases from J; bases unmatched to any gene: 7.

The chain uses TRBV7-3 and TRBJ2-7; 7 bases are shared with TRBD2. The CDR3 length is 13 residues. The ends lost 5 bases at V and 3 bases at J; junction bases unmatched: 4. Germline-derived CDR1 and CDR2 are SGHTA and FQGTGA. The CDR3, as DNA: TGTGCCAGCAGCCCCACGGGGGGCTACGAGCAGTACTTC. Translated: CASSPTGGYEQYF.

This rearrangement joins TRBV14 to TRBJ2-3, with TRBD2 matching 13 bases. The CDR3 sequence is 17 residues long. With V trimmed by 3 bases and J by 1 base, 4 bases remained unmatched. Germline CDR1 and CDR2: SGHDN and FVKESK. CDR3 DNA sequence: TGTGCCAGCAGCCACAGAGGGACTAGCGGGGGCACAGATACGCAGTATTTT. Residues: CASSHRGTSGGTDTQYF.

This clone showed up just a few times. This chain joins TRBV10-2 and TRBJ2-2, with 7 bases that match TRBD2. Germline lookup yields CDR1 WSHSY and CDR2 SAAADI. Trimming took 2 bases from V and 4 from J; bases not matched to a gene: 7. CDR3 size: 16 residues. The DNA of the CDR3 is TGCGCCAGCAGTGAGGGCGGGGGAGTGGGCACCGGGGAGCTGTTTTTT. It translates to CASSEGGGVGTGELFF.

The chain links TRBV19 to TRBJ2-7; D possibly corresponds to TRBD1 (6 bases). V shed 6 bases and J shed 3 bases, with 21 bases lying between them. This CDR3 region has 16 residues. Germline V lookup: CDR1 LNHDA, CDR2 SQIVND (reference sequence). This chain's CDR3 is CASRPAEGGRNYEQYF. The CDR3 DNA is TGTGCCAGTAGACCGGCGGAAGGGGGTCGTAACTACGAGCAGTACTTC.

This clone was observed a single time. The rearrangement joins TRBV28 to TRBJ2-3, with D possibly being TRBD2 (5 bases). Germline V gives CDR1 MDHEN, CDR2 SYDVKM. The CDR3 has 14 amino acids. The V gene lost 1 base and the J gene lost 4 bases, with 9 bases spanning the gap. The CDR3 sequence: CASSLSGWADTQYF. The CDR3 DNA reads as TGTGCCAGCAGTTTATCGGGGTGGGCAGATACGCAGTATTTT.